This section outlines one T cell receptor (beta chain) sequence together with its context. The entry originates in a study of cytomegalovirus exposure and HLA in healthy donors. The primer mix had 60 Vbeta and 13 Jbeta primers. Here immunoSEQ multiplex PCR was the method, and the copy in TCRdb shows in-frame clones only, minus some. The sample consists of about 160,000 clones, about 72% of them appearing once. The sample comprised PBMCs. The sequence was obtained from a man in his fifties or sixties in good health and CMV-seronegative.

The CDR3 loop reads CASSFKQGTYEQYF. The DNA for the CDR3 is TGTGCCAGCAGTTTTAAGCAGGGGACCTACGAGCAGTACTTC. V gene TRBV27 combines with J gene TRBJ2-7; D might be TRBD1 (6 bases). Trimming cost V 3 bases and J 2 bases, with 11 bases left between them. CDR3 length: 14 residues. Germline CDR1 and CDR2: MNHEY and SMNVEV (reference sequence).